Listed below are T cell receptor beta chains from one sample, sequenced in a study of CD8 T cells in Susac syndrome. TCRdb re-analysed the immunoSEQ multiplex PCR reads in MiXCR, keeping a single row per CDR3 protein. Of roughly 180,000 distinct CDR3 sequences listed, 85% to 95% were seen once; the top ten hold approximately 0.098%. The sample consisted of CD4+ T cells from PBMCs. These receptors were collected from a human donor in good health. Both conserved end residues are part of each CDR3. Fields, in order: V gene, J gene, D gene, clone size, CDR3 protein, CDR3 DNA. A D gene is named only where the DNA matches it firmly. Size tells how often a clone was seen (once, few, many) or the class of an expanded clone, and some rows leave it out.

TRBV15	TRBJ2-5	TRBD2	once	CATSRPGTSSRGTQYF	TGTGCCACCAGCAGACCCGGGACTAGCAGTCGAGGGACCCAGTACTTC
TRBV7-2	TRBJ2-7	.	.	CASSLILQPGNEQYF	TGTGCCAGCAGCTTAATTTTACAACCGGGTAACGAGCAGTACTTC
TRBV29-1	TRBJ2-7	.	.	CSVEDPPPYEQYF	TGCAGCGTTGAAGACCCTCCCCCATACGAGCAGTACTTC
TRBV18	TRBJ2-3	TRBD2	once	CASIQKTSGRSAHTDTQYF	TGTGCCAGCATCCAGAAGACTAGCGGGAGATCGGCCCACACAGATACGCAGTATTTT
TRBV20-1	TRBJ2-1	.	.	CSALQRDKSSYNEQFF	TGCAGTGCCCTTCAACGGGACAAGAGCTCCTACAATGAGCAGTTCTTC
TRBV9	TRBJ1-2	.	.	CASSVATGGAGGYTF	TGTGCCAGCAGCGTAGCTACCGGGGGCGCTGGGGGCTACACCTTC
TRBV2	TRBJ2-3	.	.	CASSRENTDTQYF	TGTGCCAGCAGCCGGGAGAACACAGATACGCAGTATTTT
TRBV5-1	TRBJ2-1	TRBD2	.	CASSLEGSGKYNEQFF	TGCGCCAGCAGCTTGGAGGGAAGCGGGAAATATAATGAGCAGTTCTTC
TRBV28	TRBJ1-5	.	.	CASSDSIGGSNQPQHF	TGTGCCAGCAGTGACTCCATAGGGGGTAGCAATCAGCCCCAGCATTTT
TRBV6-2/TRBV6-3	TRBJ2-1	.	.	CASSYGRDSDEQFF	TGTGCCAGCAGTTACGGTAGGGATAGCGATGAGCAGTTCTTC
TRBV7-2	TRBJ2-3	.	.	CASSPILTITDTQYF	TGTGCCAGCAGCCCCATCCTAACAATCACAGATACGCAGTATTTT
TRBV12-3/TRBV12-4	TRBJ2-2	.	.	CASSSTSNTGELFF	TGTGCCAGCAGCTCGACGAGTAACACCGGGGAGCTGTTTTTT
TRBV21-1	TRBJ1-1	.	.	CASSPARDTEAFF	TGTGCCAGCAGCCCGGCCCGGGACACTGAAGCTTTCTTT
TRBV20-1	TRBJ1-1	TRBD1	.	CSASPLDRGDTEAFF	TGCAGTGCTAGTCCCCTCGACAGGGGAGACACTGAAGCTTTCTTT